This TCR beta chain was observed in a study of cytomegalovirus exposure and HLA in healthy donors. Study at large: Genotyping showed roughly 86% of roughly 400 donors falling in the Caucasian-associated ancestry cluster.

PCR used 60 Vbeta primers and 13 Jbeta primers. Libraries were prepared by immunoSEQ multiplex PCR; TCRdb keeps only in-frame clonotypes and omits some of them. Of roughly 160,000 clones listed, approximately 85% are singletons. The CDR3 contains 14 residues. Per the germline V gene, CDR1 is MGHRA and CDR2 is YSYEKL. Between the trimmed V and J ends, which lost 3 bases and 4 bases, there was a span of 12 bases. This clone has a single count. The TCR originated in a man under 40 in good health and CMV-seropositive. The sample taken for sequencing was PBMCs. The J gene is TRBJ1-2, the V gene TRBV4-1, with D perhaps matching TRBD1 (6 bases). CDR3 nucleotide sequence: TGCGCCAGCAGCCACTCAGGACAGAGCTATGGCTACACCTTC. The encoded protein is CASSHSGQSYGYTF.